This TCR beta chain stems from a study of OX40 agonist ivuxolimab in advanced cancers. The method was immunoSEQ multiplex PCR; TCRdb's version includes in-frame clones alone and lacks a portion of them. The sample includes about 31,000 clones, approximately 90% of them seen just once. This receptor was taken from an adult with an advanced solid tumor such as melanoma, head and neck, liver or kidney cancer. This sample comprised CD4+ or CD8+ T cells sorted from blood, obtained in a trial of the OX40 agonist ivuxolimab.

CDR3 sequence reads: CASNPTSGIVNEQFF. In DNA form, the CDR3 reads TGTGCCAGCAACCCGACTAGCGGGATCGTCAATGAGCAGTTCTTC. J is TRBJ2-1 and V is TRBV6-5, with 11 bases lining up with TRBD2. Germline V gives CDR1 MNHEY, CDR2 SVGAGI. The CDR3 length is 15 residues. The trim removed 7 bases at V and 6 bases at J, leaving 8 bases unmatched.